A single sample is the source of the 14 T cell receptor beta chains below, sequenced in a study of cytomegalovirus exposure and HLA in healthy donors. Assay used: immunoSEQ multiplex PCR; TCRdb lists only in-frame clones, some missing. The data contain around 260,000 clones, 90% of them seen just once; the ten biggest clones take up roughly 3%. The sequenced sample consisted of PBMCs. The receptors shown here come from a woman in her thirties in good health and CMV-seronegative.

The chain recombines TRBV2 with TRBJ1-4; D may be TRBD1 (5 bases). The germline CDR1 and CDR2 sequences are SNHLY and FYNNEI. CDR3 length equals 14 residues. V was clipped by 4 bases and J by 0 bases, with 6 bases between them. The CDR3 DNA follows: TGTGCCAGCAGTGGGGGGGCAACTAATGAAAAACTGTTTTTT. Translation gives CASSGGATNEKLFF.

The CDR3: CASSEDVGGTRPETQYF. The CDR3 DNA reads as TGTGCCAGCAGTGAAGACGTCGGAGGGACTAGACCGGAGACCCAGTACTTC. J is TRBJ2-5 and V is TRBV6-1, with 8 bases fitting TRBD2. CDR3 length equals 17 residues. Germline values: CDR1 MNHNS, CDR2 SASEGT. Unmatched junction bases numbered 12, after V lost 1 base and J lost 5 bases.

The chain links TRBV9 to TRBJ2-2; 8 nucleotides match TRBD2. Trimming at V came to 3 bases and at J to 4 bases, leaving 11 bases not matched to a gene. Per germline, CDR1 SGDLS and CDR2 YYNGEE. The CDR3 is 17 residues long. DNA for the CDR3: TGTGCCAGCAGCGGTTTAGGGGCAGCGGGGGTCACCGGGGAGCTGTTTTTT. Residues: CASSGLGAAGVTGELFF.

The chain carries TRBV7-3 and TRBJ2-7; 7 bases are a match to TRBD1. V lost 5 bases, J lost 3 bases, and 4 bases stayed unmatched. In germline, CDR1 is SGHTA, CDR2 FQGTGA. The CDR3 runs to 13 residues. The CDR3: CASSINRGYEQYF. CDR3 DNA: TGTGCCAGCAGCATTAACAGGGGCTACGAGCAGTACTTC.

The J gene is TRBJ2-7, the V gene TRBV5-1; D may correspond to TRBD1 or TRBD2 (5 bases each). Trimming removed 4 bases from V and 10 bases from J, with 21 bases in between. Germline assignment: CDR1 SGHRS and CDR2 YFSETQ. This CDR3 has 14 amino acids. CDR3 region: CASSPGTQGLNQYF. DNA for the CDR3: TGCGCCAGCAGCCCGGGGACCCAGGGTTTAAACCAGTACTTC. Supplemented by reference TRBV5-1 and TRBJ2-7, the full variable domain reads KAGVTQTPRYLIKTRGQQVTLSCSPISGHRSVSWYQQTPGQGLQFLFEYFSETQRNKGNFPGRFSGRQFSNSRSEMNVSTLELGDSALYLCASSPGTQGLNQYFGPGTRLTVT.

The chain combines TRBV11-3 with TRBJ2-7; possible D gene TRBD1, 6 bases. In germline, CDR1 is SGHNT, CDR2 YENEEA. The V end lost 3 bases, the J end lost 2 bases, and 14 bases lay between the germline ends. The CDR3 contains 15 residues. CDR3 nucleotide sequence: TGTGCCAGCAGCTTTTGGACAGACGCTACCTACGAGCAGTACTTC. It specifies CASSFWTDATYEQYF.

The gene calls are TRBV7-9 and TRBJ2-7; 13 bases are shared with TRBD2. The CDR3 is 16 residues long. CDR1 and CDR2 from the germline V gene are SEHNR and FQNEAQ (reference sequence). V dropped 5 bases and J dropped 5; count of bases not matched to a gene: 9. This CDR3 is CASSRTSGSFYDEQYF. As DNA, the CDR3 is TGTGCCAGCAGCCGGACTAGCGGGAGTTTCTATGACGAGCAGTACTTC.

The rearrangement uses TRBV7-2 and TRBJ2-1; D is unclear. Germline V gives CDR1 SGHTA, CDR2 FQGNSA. The CDR3 is 14 residues long. V dropped 1 base and J dropped 7 bases, with 11 bases sitting between them. Here the CDR3 reads CASSLVQDRNEQFF. In DNA form, the CDR3 reads TGTGCCAGCAGCTTAGTCCAGGATCGGAATGAGCAGTTCTTC.

The V call is TRBV27, the J call TRBJ2-1; D not resolved. This CDR3 contains 18 residues. The germline CDR1 and CDR2 sequences are MNHEY and SMNVEV (reference sequence). V dropped 5 bases and J dropped 0 bases, with 20 bases sitting between them. The CDR3 is CASSPDYPWAGSYNEQFF. In DNA form, the CDR3 reads TGTGCCAGCAGTCCCGATTATCCATGGGCAGGCTCCTACAATGAGCAGTTCTTC.

The chain employs TRBV19 and TRBJ2-7, with D tentatively TRBD1 or TRBD2 (5 bases each). Trimming left V 1 base short and J 5 bases short, with 15 bases between. This CDR3 region has 15 residues. Germline loops: CDR1 LNHDA, CDR2 SQIVND (reference sequence). CDR3 residues: CASSIGGRGPDEQYF. The DNA of the CDR3 is TGTGCCAGTAGTATAGGGGGCCGGGGACCCGACGAGCAGTACTTC.

V gene TRBV25-1 combines with J gene TRBJ2-5; 9 bases match TRBD2. CDR3 length: 15 amino acids. Germline-derived CDR1 and CDR2 are MGHDK and SYGVNS. Trimming cost V 8 bases and J 5 bases; bases outside gene matches: 12. The CDR3 bases are TGTGCCAGCTCGAATAGCGGGAGATTTGGGGAGACCCAGTACTTC. Encoded protein: CASSNSGRFGETQYF. Based on the CDR3 plus reference TRBV25-1 and TRBJ2-5, the full variable domain is EADIYQTPRYLVIGTGKKITLECSQTMGHDKMYWYQQDPGMELHLIHYSYGVNSTEKGDLSSESTVSRIRTEHFPLTLESARPSHTSQYLCASSNSGRFGETQYFGPGTRLLVL.

This chain links TRBV7-9 with TRBJ2-7, with a weak D call TRBD1 (6 bases). Germline CDR1 is SEHNR and CDR2 is FQNEAQ (reference sequence). The CDR3 contains 14 residues. Trimming removed 4 bases from V and 5 bases from J, with 15 bases in between. The CDR3 bases are TGTGCCAGCAGCTCCTACAGGGTTATCCACGAGCAGTACTTC. It yields the protein CASSSYRVIHEQYF.

This rearrangement joins TRBV30 to TRBJ1-2, with a possible D match to TRBD1 (5 bases). This CDR3 is 10 amino acids long. CDR1 and CDR2 from the germline V gene are GTSNPN and SVGIG (reference sequence). V lost 8 bases and J lost 6, with 10 bases in between. CDR3 loop: CALTAHGYTF. CDR3 sequence (DNA): TGTGCCCTGACAGCCCATGGCTACACCTTC.

The chain is built from TRBV11-3 and TRBJ2-1, with D possibly being TRBD2 (6 bases). V lost 1 base and J lost 3, with 22 bases in between. The CDR3 length is 19 residues. Germline CDR1 reads SGHNT; CDR2 reads YENEEA. CDR3 nucleotide sequence: TGTGCCAGCAGCTTAGCCCCCCGGATTGGGATGGGGGGCTACAATGAGCAGTTCTTC. Protein: CASSLAPRIGMGGYNEQFF.